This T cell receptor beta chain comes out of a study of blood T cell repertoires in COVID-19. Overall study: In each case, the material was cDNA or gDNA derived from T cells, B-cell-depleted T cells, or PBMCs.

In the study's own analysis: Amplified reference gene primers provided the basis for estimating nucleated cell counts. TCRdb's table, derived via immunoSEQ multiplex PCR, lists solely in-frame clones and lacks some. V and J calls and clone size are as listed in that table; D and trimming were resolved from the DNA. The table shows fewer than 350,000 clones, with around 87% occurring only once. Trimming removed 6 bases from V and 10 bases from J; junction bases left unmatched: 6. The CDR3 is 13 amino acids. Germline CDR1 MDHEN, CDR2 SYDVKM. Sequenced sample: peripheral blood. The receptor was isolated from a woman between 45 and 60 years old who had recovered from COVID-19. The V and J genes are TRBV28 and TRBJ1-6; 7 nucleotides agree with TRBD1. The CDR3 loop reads CASSRQGYSPLHF. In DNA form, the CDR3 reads TGTGCCAGCAGCCGACAGGGTTACTCACCCCTCCACTTT.